The 2 T cell receptor beta chains below all came from one sample that was sequenced in a study of cytomegalovirus exposure and HLA in healthy donors. The PCR was carried out with 60 Vbeta primers and 13 Jbeta primers. Sequenced by immunoSEQ multiplex PCR; TCRdb stores in-frame clones only, minus some. The repertoire holds 93,000 or so clones, with approximately 66% as singletons. The specimen sequenced was PBMCs. The source is a woman aged 50 to 65 in good health and CMV-seronegative.

V and J are TRBV12-5 and TRBJ2-3; maybe TRBD2 (5 bases). Trimming removed 7 bases from V and 4 bases from J, with 18 bases in between. This CDR3 contains 15 residues. In germline, CDR1 is LGHNT, CDR2 FRNRAP. DNA of the CDR3: TGTGCTAGTGCCGAACCGGGAACACCGGCAGATACGCAGTATTTT. As protein: CASAEPGTPADTQYF.

The rearrangement joins TRBV7-9 to TRBJ2-3; no reliable D call. The CDR3 length is 15 residues. V gave up 0 bases and J gave up 2 bases, with 9 bases separating them. Per the germline V gene, CDR1 is SEHNR and CDR2 is FQNEAQ (reference sequence). CDR3 nucleotides: TGTGCCAGCAGCTTAGCGGGCCAGACCACAGATACGCAGTATTTT. It translates to CASSLAGQTTDTQYF.